These 20 T cell receptor beta chains share one sample of origin, sequenced in a study of T cell responses to AZD1222 COVID-19 vaccine. Sequenced by immunoSEQ multiplex PCR; TCRdb stores in-frame clones only, minus some. The table lists 180,000 or so clones, about 91% of them singletons. The sequences come from peripheral blood, collected 28 days after the second AZD1222 dose. The receptors stem from an adult who received the AZD1222 COVID-19 vaccine.

The rearrangement uses TRBV19 and TRBJ2-1; 10 bases line up with TRBD2. The CDR3 length is 15 residues. With 3 bases clipped from V and 6 bases from J, the junction kept 5 bases outside the gene matches. Germline V gene sequence: CDR1 LNHDA, CDR2 SQIVND (reference sequence). CDR3 DNA: TGTGCCAGTAGTATTTGGCTAGCGGGAGCCAATGAGCAGTTCTTC. Protein sequence: CASSIWLAGANEQFF.

V gene TRBV5-6 combines with J gene TRBJ1-1; TRBD1 matches 11 bases. CDR3 length equals 14 residues. Germline CDR1 reads SGHDT; CDR2 reads YYEEEE. With V trimmed by 3 bases and J by 5 bases, 3 bases remained unmatched. CDR3 in DNA: TGTGCCAGCAGCTGGGACAGGGGGAGAACTGAAGCTTTCTTT. Translated: CASSWDRGRTEAFF.

The chain recombines TRBV29-1 with TRBJ1-5, with D maybe TRBD1 (6 bases). The V end was cut by 4 bases, the J end by 4 bases, with 11 bases between. This CDR3 contains 13 residues. Per the germline V gene, CDR1 is SQVTM and CDR2 is ANQGSEA. The DNA of the CDR3 is TGCAGCGTTGTGGGGGGACATAATCAGCCCCAGCATTTT. Its translation: CSVVGGHNQPQHF.

The chain couples TRBV19 to TRBJ2-1, with D tentatively TRBD2 (6 bases). Germline V gene sequence: CDR1 LNHDA, CDR2 SQIVND (reference sequence). Deletions cut 1 base from V and 5 bases from J, with 9 bases between. The CDR3 contains 14 residues. CDR3 nucleotides: TGTGCCAGTAGTATAGGGGGCGGGGACAATGAGCAGTTCTTC. Protein sequence: CASSIGGGDNEQFF. The full variable domain, rest sourced from reference TRBV19 and TRBJ2-1, is DGGITQSPKYLFRKEGQNVTLSCEQNLNHDAMYWYRQDPGQGLRLIYYSQIVNDFQKGDIAEGYSVSREKKESFPLTVTSAQKNPTAFYLCASSIGGGDNEQFFGPGTRLTVL.

The chain carries TRBV5-8 and TRBJ1-5, with TRBD1 matching over 7 bases. V dropped 4 bases and J dropped 0; count of bases not matched to a gene: 7. The CDR3 has 16 residues. Germline lookup yields CDR1 SGHTS and CDR2 YDEGEE. CDR3 DNA sequence: TGTGCCAGCAGCCAAGGGACAGTCATTAGCAATCAGCCCCAGCATTTT. Encoded protein: CASSQGTVISNQPQHF.

The V gene is TRBV5-1, the J gene TRBJ1-1; maybe TRBD1 (5 bases). Germline V gene sequence: CDR1 SGHRS, CDR2 YFSETQ. This CDR3 has 12 amino acids. V was pared by 0 bases and J by 8 bases, with 8 bases between. The DNA for the CDR3 is TGCGCCAGCAGCTTGGGAGACAGAGAAGCTTTCTTT. Its protein is CASSLGDREAFF.

The CDR3 DNA reads TGTGCCAGCAGTCCACCCCTCGGACAGGGCCGCTATGGCTACACCTTC. It yields the protein CASSPPLGQGRYGYTF. The chain is built from TRBV28 and TRBJ1-2, with 8 positions matching TRBD1. This CDR3 contains 16 residues. Germline values: CDR1 MDHEN, CDR2 SYDVKM. The trim removed 5 bases at V and 4 bases at J, leaving 12 bases unmatched.

V and J are TRBV5-4 and TRBJ2-3; 10 positions match TRBD2. The germline V gene encodes CDR1 SGHNT and CDR2 YYREEE (reference sequence). V lost 4 bases, J lost 0 bases, and 11 bases stayed unmatched. This CDR3 spans 18 amino acids. The CDR3: CASSLGWSGGASTDTQYF. The DNA for the CDR3 is TGTGCCAGCAGCCTAGGGTGGAGCGGGGGGGCTAGCACAGATACGCAGTATTTT.

The V gene is TRBV7-3, the J gene TRBJ2-2; D possibly matches TRBD1 or TRBD2 (5 bases each). Germline V gives CDR1 SGHTA, CDR2 FQGTGA. V was trimmed by 0 bases and J by 7 bases, leaving 12 bases between them. The CDR3 has 15 amino acids. CDR3 nucleotides: TGTGCCAGCAGCTTAACGGGACCGAGACACGGGGAGCTGTTTTTT. Translating it yields CASSLTGPRHGELFF.

V usage is TRBV7-8 and J usage is TRBJ2-1; D gene ambiguous. In germline, CDR1 is SGHVS, CDR2 FQNEAQ. V was trimmed by 3 bases and J by 0 bases, leaving 0 bases between them. CDR3 size: 12 residues. CDR3 coding DNA: TGTGCCAGCAGCTTCTCCTACAATGAGCAGTTCTTC. It translates to CASSFSYNEQFF.

This clone has more than one count but fewer than ten. V gene TRBV2 combines with J gene TRBJ1-1; no definite D call. CDR1 and CDR2 (germline): SNHLY, FYNNEI. Trimming stripped 3 bases from V and 6 bases from J, with 2 bases between. The CDR3 length is 10 residues. The CDR3 nucleotides are TGTGCCAGCAGTGAGCCTGAAGCTTTCTTT. Its protein product is CASSEPEAFF. The whole variable domain, remainder taken from reference TRBV2 and TRBJ1-1, is EPEVTQTPSHQVTQMGQEVILRCVPISNHLYFYWYRQILGQKVEFLVSFYNNEISEKSEIFDDQFSVERPDGSNFTLKIRSTKLEDSAMYFCASSEPEAFFGQGTRLTVV.

This chain uses TRBV2 with TRBJ1-2; D may be TRBD1 (5 bases). The germline CDR1 and CDR2 sequences are SNHLY and FYNNEI. The V and J ends lost 5 bases and 6 bases respectively, with 16 bases between them. There are 14 residues in the CDR3. The CDR3 DNA sequence: TGTGCCAGCAGTCAAATGACAGCCGGTCATGGCTACACCTTC. Amino acids: CASSQMTAGHGYTF.

This chain links TRBV19 with TRBJ2-7, with D uncertain. The CDR3 totals 11 residues. The germline V gene has CDR1 LNHDA and CDR2 SQIVND (reference sequence). Trimming took off 6 bases at V and 4 bases at J, with 7 bases between the two ends. The CDR3 DNA reads as TGTGCCAGTAGAGGACCATACGAGCAGTACTTC. Protein: CASRGPYEQYF.

The V call is TRBV7-2, the J call TRBJ2-3, with 13 bases matching TRBD2. Trimming cost V 4 bases and J 2 bases; bases outside gene matches: 3. The CDR3 spans 16 residues. Germline values: CDR1 SGHTA, CDR2 FQGNSA. DNA for the CDR3: TGTGCCAGCAGCTCTGGACTAGCGGGAGCCACAGATACGCAGTATTTT. Encoded protein: CASSSGLAGATDTQYF.

The chain combines TRBV19 with TRBJ1-5; D remains ambiguous. The CDR3 is made up of 14 amino acids. The germline CDR1 and CDR2 sequences are LNHDA and SQIVND (reference sequence). V lost 5 bases, J lost 5 bases, and 13 bases lay in between. The CDR3, as DNA: TGTGCCAGTAGTCCACTTCGGACTGATCAGCCCCAGCATTTT. It is translated as CASSPLRTDQPQHF.

This rearrangement joins TRBV27 to TRBJ1-6; D unresolved. Germline assignment: CDR1 MNHEY and CDR2 SMNVEV (reference sequence). V was pared by 5 bases and J by 4 bases, with 6 bases between. This CDR3 has 13 residues. The CDR3 region is CASSRSYNSPLHF. The CDR3 region has the DNA TGTGCCAGCAGTAGGTCATATAATTCACCCCTCCACTTT.

This clone showed up just a few times. V is TRBV11-2 and J is TRBJ2-7; 9 bases map to TRBD1. This CDR3 spans 14 amino acids. V dropped 4 bases and J dropped 3; count of bases not matched to a gene: 4. Looked up from germline, CDR1 is SGHAT and CDR2 is FQNNGV. CDR3 DNA: TGTGCCAGCAGCTCCGGGACAGGGAACTACGAGCAGTACTTC. Translating it yields CASSSGTGNYEQYF.

CDR3 residues: CASGSGTSGRSEQFF. DNA for the CDR3: TGTGCCAGCGGATCCGGGACTAGCGGACGCTCTGAGCAGTTCTTC. The chain uses TRBV27 and TRBJ2-1; 11 bases are shared with TRBD2. The trim removed 8 bases at V and 9 bases at J, leaving 12 bases unmatched. The CDR3 extends over 15 amino acids. The V gene's germline CDR1 is MNHEY and CDR2 SMNVEV (reference sequence).

The chain has TRBV6-5 and TRBJ2-3; TRBD2 matches 7 bases. V trimming: 7 bases; J trimming: 1 base; junction bases outside the gene matches: 2. This CDR3 comprises 13 residues. Germline V gene lookup returns CDR1 MNHEY and CDR2 SVGAGI. CDR3 coding DNA: TGTGCCAGCATGGGGGGGGGCACAGATACGCAGTATTTT. It yields the protein CASMGGGTDTQYF.

V and J are TRBV24-1 and TRBJ1-2; D remains unclear. V was trimmed by 4 bases and J by 0 bases, leaving 14 bases between them. This CDR3 comprises 16 residues. The germline V gene has CDR1 KGHDR and CDR2 SFDVKD. The CDR3 DNA reads TGTGCCACCAGTGACCCAACTCGGGAGTCTAACTATGGCTACACCTTC. Its translation is CATSDPTRESNYGYTF.